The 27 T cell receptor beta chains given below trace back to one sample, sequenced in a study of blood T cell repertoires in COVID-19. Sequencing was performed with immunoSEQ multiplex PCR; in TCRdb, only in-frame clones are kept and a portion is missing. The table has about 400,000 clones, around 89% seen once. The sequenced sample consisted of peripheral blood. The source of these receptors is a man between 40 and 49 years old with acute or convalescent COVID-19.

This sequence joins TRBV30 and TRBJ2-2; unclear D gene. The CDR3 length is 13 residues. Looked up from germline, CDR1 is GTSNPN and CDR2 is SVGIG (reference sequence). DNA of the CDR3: TGTGTTACTGTGCGAGTAGACACCGGGGAGCTGTTTTTT. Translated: CVTVRVDTGELFF.

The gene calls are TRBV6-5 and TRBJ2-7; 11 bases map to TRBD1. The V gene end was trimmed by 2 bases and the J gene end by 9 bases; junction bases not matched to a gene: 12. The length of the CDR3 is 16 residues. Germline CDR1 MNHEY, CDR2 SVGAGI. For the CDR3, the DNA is TGTGCCAGCAGTTACAACCGGGACAGGGGGAAATCAGGGCAGTACTTC. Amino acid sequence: CASSYNRDRGKSGQYF.

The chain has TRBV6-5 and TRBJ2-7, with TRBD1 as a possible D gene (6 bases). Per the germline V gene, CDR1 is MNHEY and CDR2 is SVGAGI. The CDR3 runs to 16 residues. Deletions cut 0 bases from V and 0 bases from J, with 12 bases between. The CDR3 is CASSYSPTGISYEQYF. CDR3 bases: TGTGCCAGCAGTTACTCCCCGACAGGTATCTCCTACGAGCAGTACTTC.

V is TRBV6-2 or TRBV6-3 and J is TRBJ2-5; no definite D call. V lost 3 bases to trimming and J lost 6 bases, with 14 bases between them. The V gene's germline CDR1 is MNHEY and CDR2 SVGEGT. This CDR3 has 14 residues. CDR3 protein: CASSYSTPRQTQYF. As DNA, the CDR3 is TGTGCCAGCAGTTATAGTACCCCGAGGCAGACCCAGTACTTC.

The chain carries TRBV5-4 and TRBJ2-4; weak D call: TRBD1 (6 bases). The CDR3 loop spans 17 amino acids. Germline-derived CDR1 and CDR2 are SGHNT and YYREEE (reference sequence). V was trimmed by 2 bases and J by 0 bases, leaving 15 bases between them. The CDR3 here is CASSLEGRGRAKNIQYF. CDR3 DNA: TGTGCCAGCAGCTTAGAGGGCAGGGGCCGAGCCAAAAACATTCAGTACTTC.

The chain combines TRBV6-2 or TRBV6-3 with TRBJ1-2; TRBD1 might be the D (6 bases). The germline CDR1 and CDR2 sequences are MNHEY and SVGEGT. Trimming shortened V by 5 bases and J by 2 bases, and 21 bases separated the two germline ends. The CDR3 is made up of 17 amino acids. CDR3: CASSDLQGRSRNYGYTF. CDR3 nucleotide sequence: TGTGCCAGCAGTGACCTACAGGGTAGGTCGCGAAACTATGGCTACACCTTC.

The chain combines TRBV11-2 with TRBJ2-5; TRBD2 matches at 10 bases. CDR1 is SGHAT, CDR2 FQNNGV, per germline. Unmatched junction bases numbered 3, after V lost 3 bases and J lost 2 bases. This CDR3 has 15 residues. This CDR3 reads CASSFASGSQETQYF. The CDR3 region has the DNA TGTGCCAGCAGCTTTGCTAGCGGGAGTCAAGAGACCCAGTACTTC.

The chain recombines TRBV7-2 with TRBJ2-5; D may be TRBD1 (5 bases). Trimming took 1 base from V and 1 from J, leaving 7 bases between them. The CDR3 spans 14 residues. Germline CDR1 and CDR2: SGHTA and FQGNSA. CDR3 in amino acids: CASSLETAQETQYF. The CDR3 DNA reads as TGTGCCAGCAGCTTAGAGACAGCCCAAGAGACCCAGTACTTC.

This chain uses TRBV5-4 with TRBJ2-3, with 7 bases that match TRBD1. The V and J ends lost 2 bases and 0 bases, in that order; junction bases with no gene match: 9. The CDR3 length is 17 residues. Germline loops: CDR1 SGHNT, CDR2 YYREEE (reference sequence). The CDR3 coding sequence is TGTGCCAGCAGCTTATCCGTGAAGGGGGCTAGCACAGATACGCAGTATTTT. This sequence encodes CASSLSVKGASTDTQYF.

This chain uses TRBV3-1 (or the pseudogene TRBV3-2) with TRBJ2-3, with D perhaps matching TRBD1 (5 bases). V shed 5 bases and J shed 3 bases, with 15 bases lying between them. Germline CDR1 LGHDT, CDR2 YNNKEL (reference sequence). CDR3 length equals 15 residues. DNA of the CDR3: TGTGCCAGCAGCTCACAGGTTTTGGGGACAGATACGCAGTATTTT. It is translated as CASSSQVLGTDTQYF.

In DNA, the CDR3 is TGTGCCAGCAGTTTCCTACAGGGGAGAAACTATGGCTACACCTTC. It is translated as CASSFLQGRNYGYTF. The genes are TRBV28 and TRBJ1-2; 7 nucleotides line up with TRBD1. This CDR3 comprises 15 residues. CDR1 is MDHEN and CDR2 is SYDVKM in the germline V gene. J was trimmed by 2 bases and V by 3 bases; bases with no gene match: 6.

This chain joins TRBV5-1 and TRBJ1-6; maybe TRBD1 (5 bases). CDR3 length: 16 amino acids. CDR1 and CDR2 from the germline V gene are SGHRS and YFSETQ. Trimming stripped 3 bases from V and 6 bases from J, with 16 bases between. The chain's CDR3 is CASSSTRDFPNSPLHF. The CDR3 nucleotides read TGCGCCAGCAGCTCTACCCGGGACTTCCCTAATTCACCCCTCCACTTT.

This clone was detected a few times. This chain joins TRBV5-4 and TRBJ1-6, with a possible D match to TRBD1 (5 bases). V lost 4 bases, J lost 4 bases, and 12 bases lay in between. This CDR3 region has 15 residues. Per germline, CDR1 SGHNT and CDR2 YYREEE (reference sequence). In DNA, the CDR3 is TGTGCCAGCAGCACAAGACAGCCTTATAATTCACCCCTCCACTTT. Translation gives CASSTRQPYNSPLHF.

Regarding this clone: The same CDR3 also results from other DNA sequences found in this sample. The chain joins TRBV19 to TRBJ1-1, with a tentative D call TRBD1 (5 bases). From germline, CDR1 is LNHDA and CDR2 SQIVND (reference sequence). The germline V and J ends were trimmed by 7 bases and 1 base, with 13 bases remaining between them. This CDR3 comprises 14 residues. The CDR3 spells CASTPGQGNTEAFF. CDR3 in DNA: TGTGCCAGTACCCCCGGGCAGGGGAACACTGAAGCTTTCTTT.

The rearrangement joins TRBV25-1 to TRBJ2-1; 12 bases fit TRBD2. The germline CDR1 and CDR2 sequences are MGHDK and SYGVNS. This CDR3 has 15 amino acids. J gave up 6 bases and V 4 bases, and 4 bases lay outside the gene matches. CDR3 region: CASSVWTSGANEQFF. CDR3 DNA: TGTGCCAGCAGTGTTTGGACTAGCGGGGCCAATGAGCAGTTCTTC.

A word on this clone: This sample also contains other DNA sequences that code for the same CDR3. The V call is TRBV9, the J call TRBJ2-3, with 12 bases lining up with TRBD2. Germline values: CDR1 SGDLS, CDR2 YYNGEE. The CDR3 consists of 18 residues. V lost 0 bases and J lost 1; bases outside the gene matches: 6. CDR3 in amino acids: CASSVVASGGAGTDTQYF. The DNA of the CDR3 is TGTGCCAGCAGCGTAGTGGCTAGCGGGGGGGCGGGCACAGATACGCAGTATTTT.

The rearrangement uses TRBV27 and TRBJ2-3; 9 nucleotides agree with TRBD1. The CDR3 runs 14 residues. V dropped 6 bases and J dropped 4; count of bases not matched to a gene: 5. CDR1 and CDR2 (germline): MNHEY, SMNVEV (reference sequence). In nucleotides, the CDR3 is TGTGCCAGCAGAATGAGACAGGGGGCAGATACGCAGTATTTT. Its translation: CASRMRQGADTQYF.

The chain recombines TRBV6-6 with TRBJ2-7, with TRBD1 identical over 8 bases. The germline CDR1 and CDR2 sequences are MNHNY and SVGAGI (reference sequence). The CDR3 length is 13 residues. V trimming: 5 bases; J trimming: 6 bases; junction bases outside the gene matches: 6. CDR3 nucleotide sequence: TGTGCCAGCAGTCCAATCACAGGGGGCGAGCAGTACTTC. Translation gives CASSPITGGEQYF.

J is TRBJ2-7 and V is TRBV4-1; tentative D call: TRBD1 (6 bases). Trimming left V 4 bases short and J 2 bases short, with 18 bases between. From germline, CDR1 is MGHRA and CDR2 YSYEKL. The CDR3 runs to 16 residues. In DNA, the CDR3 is TGCGCCAGCAGCCCAGCCCAGGGGATTGTACCCTACGAGCAGTACTTC. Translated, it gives CASSPAQGIVPYEQYF.

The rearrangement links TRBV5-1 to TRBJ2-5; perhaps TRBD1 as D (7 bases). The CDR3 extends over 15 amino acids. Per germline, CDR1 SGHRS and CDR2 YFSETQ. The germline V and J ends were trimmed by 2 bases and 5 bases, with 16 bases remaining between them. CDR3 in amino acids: CASSLIRGARETQYF. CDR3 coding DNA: TGCGCCAGCAGCTTAATCAGGGGGGCAAGGGAGACCCAGTACTTC.

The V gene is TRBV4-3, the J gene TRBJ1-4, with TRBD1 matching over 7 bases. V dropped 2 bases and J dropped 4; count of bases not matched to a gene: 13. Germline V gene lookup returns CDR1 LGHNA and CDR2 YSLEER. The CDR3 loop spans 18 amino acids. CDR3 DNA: TGCGCCAGCAGCCAACAACCCACGACGGGACAGCTTAATGAAAAACTGTTTTTT. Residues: CASSQQPTTGQLNEKLFF.

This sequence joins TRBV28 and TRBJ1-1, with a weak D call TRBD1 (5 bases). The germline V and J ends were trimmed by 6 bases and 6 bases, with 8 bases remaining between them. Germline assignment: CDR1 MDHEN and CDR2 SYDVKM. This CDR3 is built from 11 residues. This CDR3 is CASSRQSEAFF. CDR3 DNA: TGTGCCAGCAGCAGACAGTCTGAAGCTTTCTTT.

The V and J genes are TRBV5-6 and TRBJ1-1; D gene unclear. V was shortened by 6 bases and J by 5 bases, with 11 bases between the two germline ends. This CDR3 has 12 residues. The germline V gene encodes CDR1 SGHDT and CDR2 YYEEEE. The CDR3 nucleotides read TGTGCCAGCACTTCGGGAGGAACTGAAGCTTTCTTT. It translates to CASTSGGTEAFF.

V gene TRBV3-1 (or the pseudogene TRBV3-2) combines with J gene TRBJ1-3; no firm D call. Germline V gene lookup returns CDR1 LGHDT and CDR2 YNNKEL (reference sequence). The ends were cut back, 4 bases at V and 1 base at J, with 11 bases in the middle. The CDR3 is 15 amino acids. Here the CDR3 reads CASSPDIWSGNTIYF. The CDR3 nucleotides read TGTGCCAGCAGCCCCGACATTTGGTCTGGAAACACCATATATTTT.

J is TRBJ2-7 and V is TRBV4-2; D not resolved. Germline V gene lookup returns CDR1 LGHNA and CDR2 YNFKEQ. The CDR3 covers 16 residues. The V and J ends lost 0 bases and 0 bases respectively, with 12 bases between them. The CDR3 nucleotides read TGTGCCAGCAGCCAAGATATTGTACTTAGCTCCTACGAGCAGTACTTC. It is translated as CASSQDIVLSSYEQYF.

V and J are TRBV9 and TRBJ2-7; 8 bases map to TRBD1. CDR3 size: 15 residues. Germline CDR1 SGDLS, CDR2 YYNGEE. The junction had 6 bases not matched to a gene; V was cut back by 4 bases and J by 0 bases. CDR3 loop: CASSSGQGSSYEQYF. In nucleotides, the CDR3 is TGTGCCAGCAGCTCCGGACAGGGAAGCTCCTACGAGCAGTACTTC. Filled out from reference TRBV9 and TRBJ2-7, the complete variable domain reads DSGVTQTPKHLITATGQRVTLRCSPRSGDLSVYWYQQSLDQGLQFLIQYYNGEERAKGNILERFSAQQFPDLHSELNLSSLELGDSALYFCASSSGQGSSYEQYFGPGTRLTVT.

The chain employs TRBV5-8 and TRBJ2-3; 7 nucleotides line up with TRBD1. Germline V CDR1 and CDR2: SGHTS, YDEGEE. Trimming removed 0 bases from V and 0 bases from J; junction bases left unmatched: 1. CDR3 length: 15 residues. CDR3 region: CASSLGRGSTDTQYF. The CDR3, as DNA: TGTGCCAGCAGCTTGGGCAGGGGGAGCACAGATACGCAGTATTTT.